Each of the 28 T cell receptor beta chains below was sequenced from the same sample in a study of T-cell memory formation after mild COVID-19. TCRdb recomputed calls from the 5' RACE reads with MiXCR, one row per CDR3 protein. The data hold about 340,000 distinct CDR3 sequences, with about a sixth observed a single time. Sequenced: PBMCs or a T cell subset sorted from them (not recorded which). The source is a man aged 18 to 35 who had mild COVID-19 (a few samples of this study predate the infection). Cell type and time point are not known.

A few counts support this clonotype. This sequence joins TRBV4-1 and TRBJ1-5; the D is unclear. There are 16 residues in the CDR3. The germline V gene has CDR1 MGHRA and CDR2 YSYEKL. V was shortened by 4 bases and J by 7 bases, with 20 bases between the two germline ends. DNA of the CDR3: TGCGCCAGCAGCCGAGAGTCCCCTCCCCCCGTACAGCCCCAGCATTTT. As protein: CASSRESPPPVQPQHF.

The chain employs TRBV4-1 and TRBJ1-6; no clear D. Deletions cut 0 bases from V and 0 bases from J, with 3 bases between. CDR1 and CDR2 (germline): MGHRA, YSYEKL. CDR3 length: 15 amino acids. CDR3 protein: CASSQESSYNSPLHF. CDR3 DNA sequence: TGCGCCAGCAGCCAAGAGAGCTCCTATAATTCACCCCTCCACTTT.

The chain links TRBV29-1 to TRBJ2-3; D is perhaps TRBD2 (5 bases). Trimming stripped 7 bases from V and 2 bases from J, with 16 bases between. The CDR3 loop spans 14 amino acids. CDR1 and CDR2 (germline): SQVTM, ANQGSEA. The CDR3 DNA sequence: TGCAGCGCGGTAGCGCTTCTGTACACAGATACGCAGTATTTT. Amino acid sequence: CSAVALLYTDTQYF.

This clonotype occurred many times. The rearrangement joins TRBV12-3 or TRBV12-4 to TRBJ2-7; 8 bases match TRBD1. This CDR3 has 13 residues. The J segment lost 3 bases and the V segment lost 5 bases, leaving 3 bases of the junction unmatched. The CDR3: CASSPGQGYEQYF. The CDR3, as DNA: TGTGCCAGCAGTCCCGGACAGGGCTACGAGCAGTACTTC.

V gene TRBV14 combines with J gene TRBJ2-2; 12 positions match TRBD2. Germline values: CDR1 SGHDN, CDR2 FVKESK. After removal of 4 bases from V and 4 bases from J, the junction contained 4 bases not matched to a gene. The CDR3 is 16 amino acids. The CDR3 sequence is CASSRRLAGATGELFF. CDR3 nucleotides: TGTGCCAGCAGCCGCCGACTAGCGGGGGCCACCGGGGAGCTGTTTTTT.

This clonotype was found a few times. CDR3: CASSQRQAGGNEQFF. Written as DNA, the CDR3 is TGTGCCAGCAGCCAACGCCAGGCCGGGGGCAATGAGCAGTTCTTC. The rearrangement links TRBV3-1 to TRBJ2-1, with D perhaps matching TRBD2 (6 bases). This CDR3 has 15 residues. Trimming removed 2 bases at V and 6 bases at J, with 14 bases between. Germline lookup yields CDR1 LGHDT and CDR2 YNNKEL (reference sequence).

The genes are TRBV20-1 and TRBJ2-5; 8 bases match TRBD1. The CDR3 is 13 residues long. V gave up 3 bases and J gave up 4 bases; unmatched junction bases: 4. CDR1 and CDR2 from the germline V gene are DFQATT and SNEGSKA (reference sequence). The CDR3 DNA reads TGCAGTGCTAGTCCCAGGGGGCGAGAGACCCAGTACTTC. It encodes CSASPRGRETQYF.

This clonotype was seen a few times. The rearrangement links TRBV24-1 to TRBJ2-6, with D possibly matching TRBD1 (5 bases). The CDR3 sequence is 15 residues long. Germline CDR1 reads KGHDR; CDR2 reads SFDVKD. Deletions cut 3 bases from V and 4 bases from J, with 9 bases between. CDR3 nucleotides: TGTGCCACCAGTGATCCAGGGAAAGGGGCCAACGTCCTGACTTTC. Protein sequence: CATSDPGKGANVLTF.

The chain employs TRBV5-4 and TRBJ2-7, with 7 bases that match TRBD1. Germline V CDR1 and CDR2: SGHNT, YYREEE (reference sequence). J lost 4 bases, V lost 3 bases, and 13 bases had no gene match. This CDR3 region has 16 residues. CDR3 coding DNA: TGTGCCAGCAGCTCGGGCCCCGGGACAGAGAGTTACGAGCAGTACGTC. Encoded protein: CASSSGPGTESYEQYV.

The chain links TRBV6-2 or TRBV6-3 to TRBJ2-7; tentatively, D is TRBD1 (6 bases). The CDR3 consists of 17 residues. The ends were cut back, 7 bases at V and 0 bases at J, with 22 bases in the middle. Germline lookup yields CDR1 MNHEY and CDR2 SVGEGT. Here the CDR3 reads CASKLELGGRSSYEQYF. CDR3 nucleotides: TGTGCCAGCAAGTTGGAACTAGGGGGTCGAAGCTCCTACGAGCAGTACTTC.

The chain links TRBV25-1 to TRBJ2-3, with D maybe TRBD2 (6 bases). Germline V lookup: CDR1 MGHDK, CDR2 SYGVNS. V was pared by 4 bases and J by 7 bases, with 18 bases between. The CDR3 loop spans 15 amino acids. CDR3 DNA: TGTGCCAGCAGTGCACCAGGGTGGGGACTCAATACGCAGTATTTT. It translates to CASSAPGWGLNTQYF.

This clonotype was observed a few times. CDR3 DNA: TGTGCCAGCAGAACTCTTAGCACAGATACGCAGTATTTT. Protein sequence: CASRTLSTDTQYF. This rearrangement joins TRBV27 to TRBJ2-3; D is unresolved. Looked up from germline, CDR1 is MNHEY and CDR2 is SMNVEV (reference sequence). V was shortened by 6 bases and J by 0 bases, with 7 bases between the two germline ends. The CDR3 has 13 amino acids.

This clonotype occurred a few times. V gene TRBV19 combines with J gene TRBJ1-5, with a tentative D call TRBD1 (6 bases). Trimming removed 10 bases from V and 3 bases from J, with 13 bases in between. CDR1 and CDR2 from the germline V gene are LNHDA and SQIVND (reference sequence). CDR3 length: 13 residues. DNA of the CDR3: TGTGCCACCACCAACAGGGTCAATCAGCCCCAGCATTTT. Translating it yields CATTNRVNQPQHF.

This clonotype showed up many times. This chain uses TRBV7-8 with TRBJ2-2; the D gene is possibly TRBD1 (5 bases). Per the germline V gene, CDR1 is SGHVS and CDR2 is FQNEAQ. The CDR3 has 13 residues. The ends were cut back, 1 base at V and 6 bases at J, with 6 bases in the middle. The CDR3 DNA sequence: TGTGCCAGCAGCTTAGTGGGGCCCGGGGAGCTGTTTTTT. Translation: CASSLVGPGELFF.

This chain uses TRBV5-1 with TRBJ2-7; 7 bases align to TRBD1. Germline CDR1 reads SGHRS; CDR2 reads YFSETQ. The CDR3 is 16 amino acids. Trimming at V came to 4 bases and at J to 7 bases, leaving 17 bases not matched to a gene. CDR3 nucleotide sequence: TGCGCCAGCAGCCCATCGGGACAGCTCCTATGGCGAGAGCAGTACTTC. It codes for CASSPSGQLLWREQYF.

The chain uses TRBV20-1 and TRBJ2-7; TRBD1 agrees at 7 bases. Trimming removed 3 bases from V and 0 bases from J; junction bases left unmatched: 5. Germline values: CDR1 DFQATT, CDR2 SNEGSKA (reference sequence). This CDR3 region has 14 residues. The CDR3 reads CSASWTGGSYEQYF. Written as DNA, the CDR3 is TGCAGTGCTAGTTGGACAGGCGGCTCCTACGAGCAGTACTTC.

This clonotype showed up just a few times. The genes are TRBV20-1 and TRBJ2-2; D perhaps matches TRBD2 (5 bases). This CDR3 region has 14 residues. V lost 6 bases to trimming and J lost 4 bases, with 15 bases between them. Germline lookup yields CDR1 DFQATT and CDR2 SNEGSKA (reference sequence). CDR3 nucleotides: TGCAGTGCCATACAGAGTCGGGGCACCGGGGAGCTGTTTTTT. This encodes CSAIQSRGTGELFF.

The CDR3 region has the DNA TGTGCCAGCAGCTTGGGACAGGGGATTGAAGCTTTCTTT. It codes for CASSLGQGIEAFF. The V and J genes are TRBV5-6 and TRBJ1-1, with 8 bases aligning to TRBD1. Germline V gene data show CDR1 as SGHDT and CDR2 as YYEEEE. The CDR3 spans 13 residues. Unmatched junction bases numbered 2, after V lost 0 bases and J lost 7 bases.

In its sample, this clonotype was seen a few times. V usage is TRBV7-9 and J usage is TRBJ1-1; a possible D gene is TRBD1 (6 bases). Deletions cut 5 bases from V and 0 bases from J, with 10 bases between. This CDR3 region has 14 residues. Per germline, CDR1 SEHNR and CDR2 FQNEAQ (reference sequence). In DNA form, the CDR3 reads TGTGCCAGCAGCACCGGACAGATGAACACTGAAGCTTTCTTT. It yields the protein CASSTGQMNTEAFF.

This chain uses TRBV12-3 or TRBV12-4 with TRBJ1-4, with D possibly matching TRBD1 (5 bases). This CDR3 has 11 residues. The V and J ends lost 5 bases and 8 bases respectively, with 6 bases between them. CDR3 coding DNA: TGTGCCAGCAGTGGACACGAAAAACTGTTTTTT. Translating gives CASSGHEKLFF.

The chain links TRBV4-1 to TRBJ1-5; no clear D. The germline V gene has CDR1 MGHRA and CDR2 YSYEKL. Trimming left V 0 bases short and J 6 bases short, with 12 bases between. CDR3 length: 15 residues. The CDR3: CASSQDQRESQPQHF. CDR3 bases: TGCGCCAGCAGCCAAGATCAACGGGAGAGTCAGCCCCAGCATTTT.

The V and J genes are TRBV4-3 and TRBJ2-5; TRBD1 matches 8 bases. The trim removed 3 bases at V and 4 bases at J, leaving 4 bases unmatched. Germline values: CDR1 LGHNA, CDR2 YSLEER. The CDR3 loop spans 14 amino acids. CDR3 sequence (DNA): TGCGCCAGCAGCCAGGACAGGGTCCGAGAGACCCAGTACTTC. Its protein is CASSQDRVRETQYF.

This clonotype was seen more than once but under ten times. CDR3 residues: CASSPRGGRQPQHF. For the CDR3, the DNA is TGTGCCAGCAGTCCCCGGGGGGGTCGACAGCCCCAGCATTTT. The V and J genes are TRBV12-3 or TRBV12-4 and TRBJ1-5, with TRBD1 as a possible D gene (5 bases). The CDR3 length is 14 residues. V was clipped by 5 bases and J by 7 bases, with 15 bases between them.

This clonotype was recorded a few times. The V gene is TRBV5-1, the J gene TRBJ2-1; TRBD1 matches 10 bases. V shed 4 bases and J 5 bases; nucleotides not matched to a gene: 6. CDR1 and CDR2 (germline): SGHRS, YFSETQ. CDR3 size: 15 residues. In DNA, the CDR3 is TGCGCCAGCAGCCCCTGGACAGGGGGTGACAATGAGCAGTTCTTC. Amino acids: CASSPWTGGDNEQFF.

The chain uses TRBV7-2 and TRBJ2-1; TRBD2 agrees at 7 bases. The CDR3 consists of 13 residues. CDR1 and CDR2 from the germline V gene are SGHTA and FQGNSA. The trim removed 5 bases at V and 6 bases at J, leaving 4 bases unmatched. The CDR3 bases are TGTGCCAGCAGCCGGGACTATGCCAATGAGCAGTTCTTC. Translated: CASSRDYANEQFF.

The chain employs TRBV3-1 and TRBJ1-6; 10 bases are shared with TRBD1. CDR1 LGHDT and CDR2 YNNKEL come from the germline V gene (reference sequence). CDR3 length: 15 residues. V trimming: 6 bases; J trimming: 14 bases; junction bases outside the gene matches: 13. CDR3 bases: TGTGCCAGCAGGGACAGGGGGACTGGGGGATGGACCCTCCACTTT. It yields the protein CASRDRGTGGWTLHF.

The V and J genes are TRBV19 and TRBJ2-3; TRBD2 matches 7 bases. Germline values: CDR1 LNHDA, CDR2 SQIVND (reference sequence). The length of the CDR3 is 15 residues. The V and J ends lost 1 base and 2 bases, in that order; junction bases with no gene match: 3. The CDR3 reads CASSIGSGATDTQYF. CDR3 DNA: TGTGCCAGTAGTATAGGAAGCGGGGCCACAGATACGCAGTATTTT. Variable domain in full (rest from reference TRBV19 and TRBJ2-3): DGGITQSPKYLFRKEGQNVTLSCEQNLNHDAMYWYRQDPGQGLRLIYYSQIVNDFQKGDIAEGYSVSREKKESFPLTVTSAQKNPTAFYLCASSIGSGATDTQYFGPGTRLTVL.

There are a few counts of this clonotype. This sequence joins TRBV7-9 and TRBJ1-1; D remains ambiguous. The germline V and J ends were trimmed by 5 bases and 11 bases, with 15 bases remaining between them. Per germline, CDR1 SEHNR and CDR2 FQNEAQ (reference sequence). This CDR3 is 12 amino acids long. The CDR3 sequence: CASSLDVGSAFF. The CDR3 DNA is TGTGCCAGCAGCCTAGACGTGGGTTCGGCTTTCTTT.